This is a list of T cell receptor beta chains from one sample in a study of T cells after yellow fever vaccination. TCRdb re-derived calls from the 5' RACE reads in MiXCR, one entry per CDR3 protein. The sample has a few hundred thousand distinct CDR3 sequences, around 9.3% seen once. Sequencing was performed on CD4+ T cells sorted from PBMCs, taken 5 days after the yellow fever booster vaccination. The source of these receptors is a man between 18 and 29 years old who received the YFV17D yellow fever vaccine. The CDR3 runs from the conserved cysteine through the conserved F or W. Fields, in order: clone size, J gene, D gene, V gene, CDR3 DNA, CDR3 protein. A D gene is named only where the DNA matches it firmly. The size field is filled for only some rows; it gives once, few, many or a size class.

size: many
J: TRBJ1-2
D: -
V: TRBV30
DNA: TGTGCCTGGAAACGAGACCGCCCCTATGGCTACACCTTC
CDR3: CAWKRDRPYGYTF

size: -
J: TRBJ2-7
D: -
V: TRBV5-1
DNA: TGCGCCAGCAGGGTCGATGGCGGAACCTACGAGCAGTACTTC
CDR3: CASRVDGGTYEQYF

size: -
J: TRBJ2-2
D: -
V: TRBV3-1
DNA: TGTGCCAGCAGCCACGCCAGGGGACTTGGTTTGCACACCGGGGAGCTGTTTTTT
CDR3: CASSHARGLGLHTGELFF

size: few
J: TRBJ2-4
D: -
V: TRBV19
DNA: TGTGCCAGTAGTACGGAAGGGGGTAACATTCAGTACTTC
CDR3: CASSTEGGNIQYF

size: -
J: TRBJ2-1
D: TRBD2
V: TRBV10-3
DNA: TGTGCCTCTTCCCCGTCGGGGGAGCGGGGAACCTACAATGAGCAGTTCTTC
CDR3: CASSPSGERGTYNEQFF

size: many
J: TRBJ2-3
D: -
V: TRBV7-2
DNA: TGTGCCAGCAGCGCCTACACAGATACGCAGTATTTT
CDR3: CASSAYTDTQYF

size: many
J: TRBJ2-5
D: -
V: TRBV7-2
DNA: TGTGCCAGCAGTTTCCCTTACGCAGGGGGGAGAGAGACCCAGTACTTC
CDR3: CASSFPYAGGRETQYF

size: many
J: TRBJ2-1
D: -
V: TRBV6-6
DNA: TGTGCCAGCAGTTACCCCCAGGGTCGGGATGAGCAGTTCTTC
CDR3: CASSYPQGRDEQFF

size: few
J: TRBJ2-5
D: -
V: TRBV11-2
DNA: TGTGCCAGCAGCCGGGCTCGCCAAGAGACCCAGTACTTC
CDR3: CASSRARQETQYF

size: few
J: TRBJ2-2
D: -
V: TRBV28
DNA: TGTGCCAGCAGCCGGGGGAATACCGGGGAGCTGTTTTTT
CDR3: CASSRGNTGELFF

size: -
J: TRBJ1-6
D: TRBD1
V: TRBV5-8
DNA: TGTGCCAGCAGCCTCCAGGGGGCTGATAATTCACCCCTCCACTTT
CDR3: CASSLQGADNSPLHF

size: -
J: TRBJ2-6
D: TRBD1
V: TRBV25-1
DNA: TGTGCCAGCAGTGAATCTTCCGTCGTAGGGGACAGGGAGAGGTCTGGGGCCAACGTCCTGACTTTC
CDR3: CASSESSVVGDRERSGANVLTF

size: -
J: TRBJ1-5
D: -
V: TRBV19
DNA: TGTGCCAGTAATCGCCAGGCCCTAAATAGCAATCAGCCCCAGCATTTT
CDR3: CASNRQALNSNQPQHF

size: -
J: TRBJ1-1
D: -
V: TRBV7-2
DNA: TGTGCCAGCAGCTTCTACCCCCTTCCAAACACTGAAGCTTTCTTT
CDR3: CASSFYPLPNTEAFF

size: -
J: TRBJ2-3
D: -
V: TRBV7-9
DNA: TGTGCCAGCAGCTTAGGCCCAGCAGATACGCAGTATTTT
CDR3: CASSLGPADTQYF

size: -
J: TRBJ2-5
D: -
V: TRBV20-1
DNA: TGCAGTGCTACGACCGGGACGGAAGAGACCCAGTACTTC
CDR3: CSATTGTEETQYF

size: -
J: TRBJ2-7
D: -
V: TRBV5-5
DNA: TGTGCCAGCAGCCCAGGACGAACCTACGAGCAGTACTTC
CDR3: CASSPGRTYEQYF

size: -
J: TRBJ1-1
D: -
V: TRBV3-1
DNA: TGTGCCAGCAGCCAAGATCCCCCCTCTGGGGCTGAAGCTTTCTTT
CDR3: CASSQDPPSGAEAFF

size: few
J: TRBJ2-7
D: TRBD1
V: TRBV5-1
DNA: TGCGCCAGCAGCCCCAAAGTGACAGGGGGAGGCTACGAGCAGTACTTC
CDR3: CASSPKVTGGGYEQYF

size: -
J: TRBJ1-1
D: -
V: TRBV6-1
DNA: TGTGCCAGCAGTGAACGCGCGAACACTGAAGCTTTCTTT
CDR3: CASSERANTEAFF

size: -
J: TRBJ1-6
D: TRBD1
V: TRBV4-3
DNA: TGCGCCAGCAGCCTAGACAGGGGTGTGGGTTCACCCCTCCACTTT
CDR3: CASSLDRGVGSPLHF

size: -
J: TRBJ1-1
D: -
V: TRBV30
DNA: TGTGCCTGGAGTGTGACCTCGAACACTGAAGCTTTCTTT
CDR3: CAWSVTSNTEAFF

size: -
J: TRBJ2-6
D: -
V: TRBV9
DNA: TGTGCCAGCAGCGTAGAAGGGGCTGGGGCCAACGTCCTGACTTTC
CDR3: CASSVEGAGANVLTF

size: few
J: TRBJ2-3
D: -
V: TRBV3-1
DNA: TGTGCCAGCAGCAATGCCGCGGGGATGTCAGATACGCAGTATTTT
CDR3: CASSNAAGMSDTQYF

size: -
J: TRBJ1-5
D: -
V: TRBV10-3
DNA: TGTGCCATCAGTGAAAGTGACAGCCGCAATCAGCCCCAGCATTTT
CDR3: CAISESDSRNQPQHF

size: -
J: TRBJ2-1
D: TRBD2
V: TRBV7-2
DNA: TGTGCCAGCAGCCCCTCAAGGGAGGGAAATGAGCAGTTCTTC
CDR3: CASSPSREGNEQFF

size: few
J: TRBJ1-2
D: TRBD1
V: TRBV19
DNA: TGTGCCAGTACCCTAGGGACAGCCTCTAACTATGGCTACACCTTC
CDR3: CASTLGTASNYGYTF

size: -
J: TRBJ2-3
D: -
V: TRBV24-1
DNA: TGTGCCACCAGGGATGAATCGGGGTCAGATACGCAGTATTTT
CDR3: CATRDESGSDTQYF

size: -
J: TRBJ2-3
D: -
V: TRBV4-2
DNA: TGTGCCAGCAGCCAATTTATCGGACGCACAGATACGCAGTATTTT
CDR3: CASSQFIGRTDTQYF

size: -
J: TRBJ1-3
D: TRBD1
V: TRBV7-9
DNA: TGTGCCAGCAGCCCCCGACAGGGGAGCTCTGGAAACACCATATATTTT
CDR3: CASSPRQGSSGNTIYF

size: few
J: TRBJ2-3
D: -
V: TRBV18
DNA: TGTGCCAGCTCACCAGTCGGGGAGACGCAGTATTTT
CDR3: CASSPVGETQYF

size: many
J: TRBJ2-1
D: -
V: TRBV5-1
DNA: TGCGCCAGCAGCTTGGGGCAGGATGAGCAGTTCTTC
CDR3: CASSLGQDEQFF

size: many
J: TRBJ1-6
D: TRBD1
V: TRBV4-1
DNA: TGCGCCACCCGACAGGGAGGGGGGATAAATTCACCCCTCCACTTT
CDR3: CATRQGGGINSPLHF

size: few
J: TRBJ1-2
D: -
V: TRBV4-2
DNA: TGTGCCAGCAGCCAATCTGGTGGGCGAGGTGGCTACACCTTC
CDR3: CASSQSGGRGGYTF

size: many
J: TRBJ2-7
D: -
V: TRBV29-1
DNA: TGCAGCGTTGCCGGCAGGCCCGCCTACGAGCAGTACTTC
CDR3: CSVAGRPAYEQYF

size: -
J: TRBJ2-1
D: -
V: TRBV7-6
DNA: TGTGCCAGCAGCTTCATTCTGGGGGTTCTGCAGTTCTTC
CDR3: CASSFILGVLQFF

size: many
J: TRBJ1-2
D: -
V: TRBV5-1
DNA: TGCGCCAGCTCCTCCGGGCGGACTAACTATGGCTACACCTTC
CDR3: CASSSGRTNYGYTF

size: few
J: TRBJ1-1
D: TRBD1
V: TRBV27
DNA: TGTGCCAGCAGTCCGGGACAGGGGTGGAACACTGAAGCTTTCTTT
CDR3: CASSPGQGWNTEAFF